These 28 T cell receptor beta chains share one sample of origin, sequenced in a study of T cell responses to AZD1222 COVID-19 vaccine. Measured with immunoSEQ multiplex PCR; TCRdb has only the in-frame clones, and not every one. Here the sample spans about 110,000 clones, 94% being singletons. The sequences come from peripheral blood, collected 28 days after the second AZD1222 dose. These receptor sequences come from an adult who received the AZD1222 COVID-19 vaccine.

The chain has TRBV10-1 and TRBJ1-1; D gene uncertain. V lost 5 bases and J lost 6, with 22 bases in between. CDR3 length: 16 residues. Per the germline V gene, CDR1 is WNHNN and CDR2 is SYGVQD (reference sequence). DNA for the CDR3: TGCGCCAGCAGTTCACGTCAGGCCGGAGGTAGGGCTGAAGCTTTCTTT. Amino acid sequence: CASSSRQAGGRAEAFF.

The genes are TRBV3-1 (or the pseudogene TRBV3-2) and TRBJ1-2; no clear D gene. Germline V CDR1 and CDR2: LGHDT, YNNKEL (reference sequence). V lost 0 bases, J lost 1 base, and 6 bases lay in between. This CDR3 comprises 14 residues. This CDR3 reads CASSQDSNNYGYTF. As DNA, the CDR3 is TGTGCCAGCAGCCAAGACAGCAATAACTATGGCTACACCTTC.

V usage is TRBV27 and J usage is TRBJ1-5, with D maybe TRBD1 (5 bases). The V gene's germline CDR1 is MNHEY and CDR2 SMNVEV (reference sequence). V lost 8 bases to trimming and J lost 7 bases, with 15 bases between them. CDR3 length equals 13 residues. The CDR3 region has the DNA TGTGCCAGCGGGGGTTATCCCCAGCAGCCCCAGCATTTT. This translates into CASGGYPQQPQHF.

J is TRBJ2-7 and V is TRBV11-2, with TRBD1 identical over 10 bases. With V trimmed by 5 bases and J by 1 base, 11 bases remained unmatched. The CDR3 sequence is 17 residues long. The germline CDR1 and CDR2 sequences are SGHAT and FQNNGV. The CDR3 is CASSRTAGTGVSYEQYF. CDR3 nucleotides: TGTGCCAGCAGCCGCACTGCAGGGACAGGGGTATCCTACGAGCAGTACTTC.

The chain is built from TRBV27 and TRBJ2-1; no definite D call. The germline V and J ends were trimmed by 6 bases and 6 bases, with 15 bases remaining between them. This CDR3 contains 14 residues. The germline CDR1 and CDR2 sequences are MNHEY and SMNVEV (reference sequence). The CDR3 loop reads CASSRGVTANEQFF. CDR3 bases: TGTGCCAGCAGCAGAGGAGTAACGGCCAATGAGCAGTTCTTC.

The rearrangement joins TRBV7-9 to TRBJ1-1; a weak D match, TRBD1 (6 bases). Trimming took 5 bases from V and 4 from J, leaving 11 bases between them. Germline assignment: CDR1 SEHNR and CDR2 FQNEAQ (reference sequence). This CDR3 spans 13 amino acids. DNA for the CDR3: TGTGCCAGCAGCCGACAGGAGGGCACTGAAGCTTTCTTT. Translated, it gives CASSRQEGTEAFF.

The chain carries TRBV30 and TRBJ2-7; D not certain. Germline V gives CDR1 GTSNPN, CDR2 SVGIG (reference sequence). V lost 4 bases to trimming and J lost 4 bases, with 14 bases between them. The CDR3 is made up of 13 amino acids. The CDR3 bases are TGTGCCTGGAAGGGCGCGCAATATTACGAGCAGTACTTC. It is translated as CAWKGAQYYEQYF.

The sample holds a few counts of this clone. The CDR3 bases are TGTGCCAGCAGTGACTCGGGGGATAGTAGTGAGCAGTTCTTC. It is translated as CASSDSGDSSEQFF. The J gene is TRBJ2-1, the V gene TRBV6-4, with D tentatively TRBD1 or TRBD2 (5 bases each). Germline V gene data show CDR1 as MRHNA and CDR2 as SNTAGT. The CDR3 loop spans 14 amino acids. Trimming stripped 0 bases from V and 9 bases from J, with 12 bases between.

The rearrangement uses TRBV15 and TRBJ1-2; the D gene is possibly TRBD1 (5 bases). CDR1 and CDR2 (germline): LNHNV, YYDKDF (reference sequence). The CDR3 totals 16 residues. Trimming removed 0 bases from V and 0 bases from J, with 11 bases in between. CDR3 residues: CATSRDPTAANYGYTF. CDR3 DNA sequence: TGTGCCACCAGCAGAGACCCGACAGCAGCTAACTATGGCTACACCTTC.

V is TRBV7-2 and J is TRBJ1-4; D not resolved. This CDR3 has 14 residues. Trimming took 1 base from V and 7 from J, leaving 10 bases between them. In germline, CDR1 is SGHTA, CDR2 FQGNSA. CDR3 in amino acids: CASSLGPRGEKLFF. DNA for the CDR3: TGTGCCAGCAGCTTAGGCCCTCGGGGTGAAAAACTGTTTTTT.

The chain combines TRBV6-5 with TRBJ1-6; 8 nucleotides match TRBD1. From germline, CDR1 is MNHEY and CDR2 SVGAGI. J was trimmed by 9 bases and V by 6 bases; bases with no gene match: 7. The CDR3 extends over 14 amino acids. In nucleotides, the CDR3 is TGTGCCAGCAGAGCGACAGGGGACAGTTCACCCCTCCACTTT. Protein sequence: CASRATGDSSPLHF.

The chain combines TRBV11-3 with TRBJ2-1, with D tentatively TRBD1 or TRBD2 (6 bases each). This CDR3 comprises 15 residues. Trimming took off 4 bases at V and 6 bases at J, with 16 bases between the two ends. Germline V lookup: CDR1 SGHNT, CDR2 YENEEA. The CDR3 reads CASSSWTGARNEQFF. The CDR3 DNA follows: TGTGCCAGCAGCTCCTGGACGGGGGCTCGCAATGAGCAGTTCTTC.

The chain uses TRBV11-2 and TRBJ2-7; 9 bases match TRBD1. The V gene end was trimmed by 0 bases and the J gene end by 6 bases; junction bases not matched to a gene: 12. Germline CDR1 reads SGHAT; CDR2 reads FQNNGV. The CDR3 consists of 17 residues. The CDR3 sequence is CASSLDYGTGYSGEQYF. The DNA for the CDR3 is TGTGCCAGCAGCTTAGATTACGGGACAGGGTATTCCGGCGAGCAGTACTTC.

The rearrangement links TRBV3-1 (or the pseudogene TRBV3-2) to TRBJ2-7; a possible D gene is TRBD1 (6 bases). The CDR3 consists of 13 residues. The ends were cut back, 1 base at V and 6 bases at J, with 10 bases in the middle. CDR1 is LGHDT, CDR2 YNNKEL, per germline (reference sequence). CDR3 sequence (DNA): TGTGCCAGCAGCCAAGCCAGGGGTCTCGAGCAGTACTTC. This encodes CASSQARGLEQYF.

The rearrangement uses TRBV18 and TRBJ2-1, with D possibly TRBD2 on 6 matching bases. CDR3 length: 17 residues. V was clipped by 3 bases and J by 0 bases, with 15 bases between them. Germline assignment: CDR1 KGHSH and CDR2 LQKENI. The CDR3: CASSPQEEGSSYNEQFF. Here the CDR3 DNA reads TGTGCCAGCTCACCCCAAGAGGAGGGGAGCTCCTACAATGAGCAGTTCTTC. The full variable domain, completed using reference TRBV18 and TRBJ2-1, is NAGVMQNPRHLVRRRGQEARLRCSPMKGHSHVYWYRQLPEEGLKFMVYLQKENIIDESGMPKERFSAEFPKEGPSILRIQQVVRGDSAAYFCASSPQEEGSSYNEQFFGPGTRLTVL.

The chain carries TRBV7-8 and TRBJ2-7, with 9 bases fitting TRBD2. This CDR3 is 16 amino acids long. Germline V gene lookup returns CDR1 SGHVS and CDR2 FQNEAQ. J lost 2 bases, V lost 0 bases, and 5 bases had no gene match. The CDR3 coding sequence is TGTGCCAGCAGCTTAGCGCCTAGCGGGATCCCCTACGAGCAGTACTTC. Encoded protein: CASSLAPSGIPYEQYF.

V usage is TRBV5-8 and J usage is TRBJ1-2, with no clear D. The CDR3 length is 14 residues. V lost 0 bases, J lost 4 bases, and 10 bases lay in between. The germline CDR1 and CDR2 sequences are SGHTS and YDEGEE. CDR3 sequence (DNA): TGTGCCAGCAGCTTGGCACGGGGTACCTATGGCTACACCTTC. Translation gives CASSLARGTYGYTF.

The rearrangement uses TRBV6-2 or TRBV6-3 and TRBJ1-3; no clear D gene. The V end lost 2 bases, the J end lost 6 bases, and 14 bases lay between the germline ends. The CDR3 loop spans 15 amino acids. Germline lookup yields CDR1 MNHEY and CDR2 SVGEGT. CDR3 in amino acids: CASSYQGALKNTIYF. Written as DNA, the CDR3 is TGTGCCAGCAGTTACCAAGGCGCGTTAAAAAACACCATATATTTT.

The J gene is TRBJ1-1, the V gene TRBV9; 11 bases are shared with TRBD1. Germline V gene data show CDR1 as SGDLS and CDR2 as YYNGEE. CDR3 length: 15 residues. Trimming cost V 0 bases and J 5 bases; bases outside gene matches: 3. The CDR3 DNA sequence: TGTGCCAGCAGCGTAGGGGACAGGGGGGTAACTGAAGCTTTCTTT. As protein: CASSVGDRGVTEAFF.

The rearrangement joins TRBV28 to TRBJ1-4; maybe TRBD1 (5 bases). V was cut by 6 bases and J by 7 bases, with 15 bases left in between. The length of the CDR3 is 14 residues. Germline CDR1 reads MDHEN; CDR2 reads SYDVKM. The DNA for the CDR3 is TGTGCCAGCAGCCCTGAGGGGTGGGGTGAAAAACTGTTTTTT. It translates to CASSPEGWGEKLFF.

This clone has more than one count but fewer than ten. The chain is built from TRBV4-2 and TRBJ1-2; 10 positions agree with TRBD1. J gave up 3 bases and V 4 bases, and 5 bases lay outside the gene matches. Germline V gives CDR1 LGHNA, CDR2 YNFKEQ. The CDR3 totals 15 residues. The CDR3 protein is CASSPDRGVDYGYTF. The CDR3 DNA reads TGTGCCAGCAGCCCGGACAGGGGGGTAGACTATGGCTACACCTTC.

The CDR3 is CASSHTDGGGTRTGELFF. The CDR3 nucleotides are TGCGCCAGCAGCCACACGGACGGCGGGGGGACTCGAACCGGGGAGCTGTTTTTT. The chain employs TRBV4-1 and TRBJ2-2, with 8 bases identical to TRBD2. Germline V CDR1 and CDR2: MGHRA, YSYEKL. Losses at the gene ends were 3 bases for V and 5 bases for J; bases not matched to a gene: 14. The CDR3 contains 18 residues.

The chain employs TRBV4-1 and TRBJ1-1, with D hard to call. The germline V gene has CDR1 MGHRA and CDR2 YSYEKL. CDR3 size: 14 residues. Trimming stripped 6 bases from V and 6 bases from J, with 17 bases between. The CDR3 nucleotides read TGCGCCAGCAGATCCTCGGAAGCTGTCCCTGAAGCTTTCTTT. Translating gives CASRSSEAVPEAFF.

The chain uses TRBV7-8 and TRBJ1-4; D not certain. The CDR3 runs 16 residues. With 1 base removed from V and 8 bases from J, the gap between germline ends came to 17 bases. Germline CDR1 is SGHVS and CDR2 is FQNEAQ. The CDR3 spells CASSLEGSLVGEKLFF. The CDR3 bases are TGTGCCAGCAGCTTAGAGGGCAGTCTGGTCGGCGAAAAACTGTTTTTT.

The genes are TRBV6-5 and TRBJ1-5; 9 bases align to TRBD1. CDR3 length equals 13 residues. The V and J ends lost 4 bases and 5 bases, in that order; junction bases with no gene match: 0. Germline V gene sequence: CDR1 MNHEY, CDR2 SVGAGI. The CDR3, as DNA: TGTGCCAGCAGTTGGACAGGGGATCAGCCCCAGCATTTT. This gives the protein CASSWTGDQPQHF.

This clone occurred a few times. CDR3 nucleotide sequence: TGTGCCAGCAGTGAGATCTCCCTAGCGGGGGCGGGCAATGAGCAGTTCTTC. This encodes CASSEISLAGAGNEQFF. The chain couples TRBV2 to TRBJ2-1, with 10 positions matching TRBD2. The CDR3 is made up of 17 amino acids. The germline V gene encodes CDR1 SNHLY and CDR2 FYNNEI. After removal of 3 bases from V and 6 bases from J, the junction contained 11 bases not matched to a gene.

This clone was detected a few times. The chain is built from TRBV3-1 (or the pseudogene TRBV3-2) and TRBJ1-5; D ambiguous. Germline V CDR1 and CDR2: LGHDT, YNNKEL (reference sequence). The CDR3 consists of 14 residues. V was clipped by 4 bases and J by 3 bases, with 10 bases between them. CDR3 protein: CASSLGPYNQPQHF. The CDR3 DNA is TGTGCCAGCAGCCTCGGGCCCTACAATCAGCCCCAGCATTTT.

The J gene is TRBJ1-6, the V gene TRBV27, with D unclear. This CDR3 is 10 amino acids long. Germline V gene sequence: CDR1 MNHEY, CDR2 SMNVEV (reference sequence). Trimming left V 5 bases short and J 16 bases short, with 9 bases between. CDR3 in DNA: TGTGCCAGCAGTCACCGGGGTCTCCACTTT. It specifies CASSHRGLHF.